The 26 T cell receptor beta chains in this list originate from one sample, sequenced in a study of blood T cells in healthy people across ages. Using a J-beta primer mix together with a sample-barcoded 5' primer, a second PCR was run for 7 to 11 cycles. MiXCR, applied by TCRdb to the 5' RACE reads, yields one record per CDR3 protein. The data contain roughly 1 million distinct CDR3 sequences, almost 25% of them singletons. The sample was also reused in another study, on T cells of mothers and their children.

The material sequenced was blood. The source of these receptors is a girl aged 2 to 10 in good health.

The rearrangement links TRBV5-1 to TRBJ2-5; TRBD1 matches at 7 bases. Matching the DNA end better, TRBJ2-7 makes the J call doubtful. CDR1 and CDR2 (germline): SGHRS, YFSETQ. The CDR3 runs to 12 residues. CDR3 region: CASGQGVHEQYF. The CDR3 bases are TGCGCCAGCGGGCAGGGGGTCCACGAGCAGTACTTC.

A few counts support this clonotype. The gene calls are TRBV6-1 and TRBJ1-2, with D unresolved. CDR3 length: 14 residues. Germline V CDR1 and CDR2: MNHNS, SASEGT. V gave up 3 bases and J gave up 7 bases, with 15 bases separating them. The CDR3: CASSDGTVVGGYTF. The CDR3 region has the DNA TGTGCCAGCAGTGACGGTACGGTAGTGGGTGGCTACACCTTC.

This clonotype was seen a few times. The V gene is TRBV7-3, the J gene TRBJ2-1; TRBD1 matches at 10 bases. In germline, CDR1 is SGHTA, CDR2 FQGTGA. The CDR3 contains 15 residues. J gave up 5 bases and V 5 bases, and 6 bases lay outside the gene matches. Here the CDR3 reads CASSPGTGVDNEQFF. CDR3 nucleotide sequence: TGTGCCAGCAGCCCAGGGACAGGGGTCGACAATGAGCAGTTCTTC.

This clonotype has a handful of counts. The chain links TRBV29-1 to TRBJ2-2, with TRBD1 identical over 8 bases. The CDR3 is 18 amino acids. CDR1 and CDR2 from the germline V gene are SQVTM and ANQGSEA. Trimming at V came to 0 bases and at J to 1 base, leaving 10 bases not matched to a gene. The CDR3, as DNA: TGCAGCGTTGAAGATTCCAAATACGGGACAGGGAACACCGGGGAGCTGTTTTTT. Amino acids: CSVEDSKYGTGNTGELFF.

As DNA, the CDR3 is TGTGCCAGCAGCCTCTGGGGCCTTAACAATGAGCAGTTCTTC. This encodes CASSLWGLNNEQFF. The chain links TRBV7-2 to TRBJ2-1; D might be TRBD1 (5 bases). Germline V gives CDR1 SGHTA, CDR2 FQGNSA. The V end lost 5 bases, the J end lost 5 bases, and 13 bases lay between the germline ends. CDR3 length: 14 amino acids.

Concerning this clonotype itself: Sequence at one end of the junction differs from germline and may be a read error. J is TRBJ1-1 and V is TRBV29-1; tentatively, D is TRBD1 (5 bases). Per germline, CDR1 SQVTM and CDR2 ANQGSEA. The CDR3 contains 13 residues. The chain's CDR3 is CSVEGGLKTEAFF. The CDR3 nucleotides read TGCAGCGTTGAAGGGGGCCTGAAGACTGAGGCTTTCTTT.

This clonotype was observed once. The CDR3 DNA follows: TGTGCCAGCGTCCCTGGGGACAGGGCCGGTCAGCCCCAGCATTTT. Its protein is CASVPGDRAGQPQHF. The rearrangement uses TRBV28 and TRBJ1-5; the match to TRBD1 covers 9 bases. V dropped 8 bases and J dropped 6; count of bases not matched to a gene: 11. CDR1 and CDR2 (germline): MDHEN, SYDVKM. The CDR3 is 15 amino acids.

This clonotype was picked up a small number of times. The chain links TRBV5-1 to TRBJ2-7; 10 bases fit TRBD1. Germline V gene lookup returns CDR1 SGHRS and CDR2 YFSETQ. V gave up 0 bases and J gave up 0 bases; unmatched junction bases: 6. This CDR3 has 17 residues. The CDR3 sequence is CASSLVPGQGTSYEQYF. The CDR3 DNA sequence: TGCGCCAGCAGCTTGGTCCCGGGACAGGGGACCTCCTACGAGCAGTACTTC.

V usage is TRBV7-2 and J usage is TRBJ2-2; TRBD2 aligns across 13 bases. V shed 5 bases and J 1 base; nucleotides not matched to a gene: 7. Per germline, CDR1 SGHTA and CDR2 FQGNSA. The CDR3 has 18 amino acids. The DNA for the CDR3 is TGTGCCAGCAGCCCCCACTGGACTAGCGGGGGGAACACCGGGGAGCTGTTTTTT. Translated, it gives CASSPHWTSGGNTGELFF.

The chain combines TRBV20-1 with TRBJ2-7; D may be TRBD2 (6 bases). CDR3 length equals 15 residues. The V and J ends lost 0 bases and 0 bases respectively, with 12 bases between them. Germline V gene sequence: CDR1 DFQATT, CDR2 SNEGSKA (reference sequence). The CDR3 DNA reads as TGCAGTGCTAGAGATGGCCGGGAGTTCTCCTACGAGCAGTACTTC. Translating gives CSARDGREFSYEQYF.

Comment on this clonotype: An end of the junction does not agree with germline; a read error may underlie this. V usage is TRBV10-3 and J usage is TRBJ2-2, with 8 bases aligning to TRBD1. Per germline, CDR1 ENHRY and CDR2 SYGVKD. The CDR3 is 16 residues long. The CDR3 spells CAVNEDRGRNAGELFF. The CDR3 nucleotides read TGTGCCGTCAACGAAGACAGGGGAAGGAACGCCGGGGAGCTGTTTTTT.

The V gene is TRBV14, the J gene TRBJ2-7; TRBD2 might be the D (5 bases). V was clipped by 4 bases and J by 4 bases, with 17 bases between them. The CDR3 consists of 15 residues. Germline V gene sequence: CDR1 SGHDN, CDR2 FVKESK. As DNA, the CDR3 is TGTGCCAGCAGCCTCGGCAGCGGAGTCGGATACGAGCAGTACTTC. Encoded protein: CASSLGSGVGYEQYF.

This clonotype has only a few counts. The V gene is TRBV28, the J gene TRBJ2-7, with 8 bases matching TRBD2. Trimming removed 10 bases from V and 1 base from J; junction bases left unmatched: 9. This CDR3 has 14 amino acids. Germline V lookup: CDR1 MDHEN, CDR2 SYDVKM. CDR3 loop: CATSSGGESYEQYF. The DNA of the CDR3 is TGTGCCACATCTTCGGGAGGGGAATCCTACGAGCAGTACTTC.

This clonotype came up a few times. The genes are TRBV7-9 and TRBJ2-5; no clear D. With the DNA end fitting TRBJ2-1 better, the J assignment may be wrong. The CDR3 is made up of 14 amino acids. CDR1 SEHNR and CDR2 FQNEAQ come from the germline V gene (reference sequence). CDR3: CASSPVASRIEQFF. For the CDR3, the DNA is TGTGCCAGCAGCCCAGTCGCGAGCAGGATTGAGCAGTTCTTC.

The chain employs TRBV4-3 and TRBJ1-2; the D gene is possibly TRBD1 (6 bases). Trimming took 4 bases from V and 2 from J, leaving 14 bases between them. The germline CDR1 and CDR2 sequences are LGHNA and YSLEER. The CDR3 sequence is 15 residues long. DNA for the CDR3: TGCGCCAGCAGCCCCTTTGTAGGGGGAAACTATGGCTACACCTTC. Residues: CASSPFVGGNYGYTF.

This chain links TRBV5-1 with TRBJ2-7, with no clear D. With 4 bases removed from V and 3 bases from J, the gap between germline ends came to 11 bases. The V gene's germline CDR1 is SGHRS and CDR2 YFSETQ. The length of the CDR3 is 13 residues. The CDR3 loop reads CASSLNMDYEQYF. DNA for the CDR3: TGCGCCAGCAGCCTAAATATGGACTACGAGCAGTACTTC.

This chain connects TRBV7-3 to TRBJ2-7; 7 bases fit TRBD1. With V trimmed by 1 base and J by 3 bases, 15 bases remained unmatched. Germline V gene sequence: CDR1 SGHTA, CDR2 FQGTGA. This CDR3 has 18 amino acids. Here the CDR3 reads CASSLISPQPGQNYEQYF. The CDR3 DNA reads TGTGCCAGCAGCTTAATTTCCCCCCAACCGGGACAGAACTACGAGCAGTACTTC.

The table lists this clonotype with a few counts. V is TRBV6-1 and J is TRBJ2-5; tentatively, D is TRBD2 (6 bases). The V gene lost 5 bases and the J gene lost 5 bases, with 21 bases spanning the gap. The CDR3 length is 16 residues. Germline V gene data show CDR1 as MNHNS and CDR2 as SASEGT. As DNA, the CDR3 is TGTGCCAGCAGTCCCCGGGATGGAGGGATCGGGGAGACCCAGTACTTC. It encodes CASSPRDGGIGETQYF.

This chain links TRBV6-1 with TRBJ1-1; D remains ambiguous. The V gene's germline CDR1 is MNHNS and CDR2 SASEGT. The V end lost 2 bases, the J end lost 4 bases, and 8 bases lay between the germline ends. CDR3 length: 13 amino acids. The CDR3 sequence is CASSEHVGTEAFF. The CDR3 coding sequence is TGTGCCAGCAGTGAACACGTAGGCACTGAAGCTTTCTTT.

This chain joins TRBV6-1 and TRBJ1-5; no definite D call. This CDR3 region has 16 residues. Trimming shortened V by 2 bases and J by 3 bases, and 14 bases separated the two germline ends. Germline values: CDR1 MNHNS, CDR2 SASEGT. The CDR3 loop reads CASSEKKGSVNQPQHF. The CDR3 DNA reads TGTGCCAGCAGTGAAAAAAAAGGGTCAGTCAATCAGCCCCAGCATTTT.

This clonotype was recorded at least ten times. The chain recombines TRBV27 with TRBJ2-5, with 13 bases fitting TRBD2. Germline V CDR1 and CDR2: MNHEY, SMNVEV (reference sequence). The CDR3 is 17 amino acids. After removal of 4 bases from V and 2 bases from J, the junction contained 7 bases not matched to a gene. Here the CDR3 DNA reads TGTGCCAGCAGTTCCCTCGGACTAGCGGGGGCACAAGAGACCCAGTACTTC. As protein: CASSSLGLAGAQETQYF.

The chain recombines TRBV7-9 with TRBJ2-7; D unclear. The CDR3 runs to 15 residues. Germline V gene data show CDR1 as SEHNR and CDR2 as FQNEAQ (reference sequence). V gave up 3 bases and J gave up 4 bases, with 16 bases separating them. This chain's CDR3 is CASSLADPDAYEQYF. The CDR3 coding sequence is TGTGCCAGCAGCTTGGCCGACCCCGATGCTTACGAGCAGTACTTC.

This clonotype turned up a few times. The chain joins TRBV28 to TRBJ2-1; D uncertain. TRBJ2-7 matches the DNA end more closely, so the J call is doubtful. The CDR3 is 16 residues long. Germline V gene lookup returns CDR1 MDHEN and CDR2 SYDVKM. The DNA for the CDR3 is TGTGCCAGCAGCCCCCCGTGGTCGGATGGTAGAAACGAGCAGTACTTC. Encoded protein: CASSPPWSDGRNEQYF.

This clonotype occurred many times. The chain recombines TRBV3-1 with TRBJ2-3; 9 bases fit TRBD1. The CDR3 runs 15 residues. Per the germline V gene, CDR1 is LGHDT and CDR2 is YNNKEL (reference sequence). Trimming removed 7 bases from V and 3 bases from J; junction bases left unmatched: 8. The CDR3 is CASTPSGQGTDTQYF. The CDR3 region has the DNA TGTGCCAGCACCCCCTCGGGACAGGGAACAGATACGCAGTATTTT.

This clonotype was picked up a small number of times. CDR3 protein: CASSFLRAGGPEYEQFF. The CDR3, as DNA: TGTGCCAGCAGTTTTCTCCGAGCGGGAGGGCCGGAATATGAGCAGTTCTTC. The gene calls are TRBV27 and TRBJ2-1, with TRBD2 matching 10 bases. Trimming took 3 bases from V and 8 from J; bases not matched to a gene: 13. The CDR3 covers 17 residues. The germline V gene encodes CDR1 MNHEY and CDR2 SMNVEV (reference sequence).

The chain recombines TRBV7-2 with TRBJ2-7; 9 bases line up with TRBD1. CDR3 length: 15 residues. The trim removed 5 bases at V and 6 bases at J, leaving 11 bases unmatched. The V gene's germline CDR1 is SGHTA and CDR2 FQGNSA. CDR3: CASSLSGRQGGEQYF. DNA of the CDR3: TGTGCCAGCAGCCTAAGTGGGAGACAGGGGGGCGAGCAGTACTTC.